This T cell receptor beta chain was recorded in a study of T cell repertoires in aging, cancer and after chemotherapy. A mixed TRB-A/B primer pool amplified rearranged TRB by multiplex touch-down PCR. MiXCR, run by TCRdb on the multiplex PCR reads, gives a single entry per CDR3 protein. The repertoire has over 2,500 distinct CDR3 sequences, around 26% of them found once; the top ten carry approximately 10%. The template was genomic DNA from peripheral blood, not RNA. J gave up 3 bases and V 7 bases, and 6 bases lay outside the gene matches. This CDR3 spans 14 amino acids. Germline V gene lookup returns CDR1 SQVTM and CDR2 ANQGSEA.

The receptor comes from a human donor with a solid tumor. The rearrangement joins TRBV29-1 to TRBJ2-2; TRBD1 matches 9 bases. Input material: blood. The CDR3 loop is CSARTGAHTGELFF. For the CDR3, the DNA is TGCAGCGCCAGGACAGGGGCCCACACCGGGGAGCTGTTTTTT.